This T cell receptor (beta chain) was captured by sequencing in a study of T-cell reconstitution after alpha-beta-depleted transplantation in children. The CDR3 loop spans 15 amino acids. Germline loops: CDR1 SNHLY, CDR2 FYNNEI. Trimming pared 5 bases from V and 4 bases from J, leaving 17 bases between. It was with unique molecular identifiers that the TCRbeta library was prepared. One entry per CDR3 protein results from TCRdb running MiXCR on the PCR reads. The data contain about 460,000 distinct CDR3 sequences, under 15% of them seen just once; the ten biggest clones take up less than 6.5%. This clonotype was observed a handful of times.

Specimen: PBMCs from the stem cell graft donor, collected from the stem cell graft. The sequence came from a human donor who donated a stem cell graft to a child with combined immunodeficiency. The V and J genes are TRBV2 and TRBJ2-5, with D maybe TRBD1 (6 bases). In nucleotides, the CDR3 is TGTGCCAGCAGTCCCATCCGGGTGGGGGCAGAGACCCAGTACTTC. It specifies CASSPIRVGAETQYF. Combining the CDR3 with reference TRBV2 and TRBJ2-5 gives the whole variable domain EPEVTQTPSHQVTQMGQEVILRCVPISNHLYFYWYRQILGQKVEFLVSFYNNEISEKSEIFDDQFSVERPDGSNFTLKIRSTKLEDSAMYFCASSPIRVGAETQYFGPGTRLLVL.